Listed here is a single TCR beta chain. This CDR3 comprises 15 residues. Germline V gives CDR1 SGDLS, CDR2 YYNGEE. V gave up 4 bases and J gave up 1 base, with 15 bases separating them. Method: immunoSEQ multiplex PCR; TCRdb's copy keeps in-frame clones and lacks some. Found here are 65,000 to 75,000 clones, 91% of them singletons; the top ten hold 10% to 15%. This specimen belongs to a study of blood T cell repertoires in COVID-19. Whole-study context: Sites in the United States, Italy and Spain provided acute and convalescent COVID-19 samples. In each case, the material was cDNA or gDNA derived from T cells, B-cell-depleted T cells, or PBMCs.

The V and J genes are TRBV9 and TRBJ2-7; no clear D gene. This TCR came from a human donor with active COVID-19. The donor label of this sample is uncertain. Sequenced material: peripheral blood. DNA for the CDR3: TGTGCCAGCAGCCCAAGCGAGCAACTTTCCTACGAGCAGTACTTC. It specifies CASSPSEQLSYEQYF.